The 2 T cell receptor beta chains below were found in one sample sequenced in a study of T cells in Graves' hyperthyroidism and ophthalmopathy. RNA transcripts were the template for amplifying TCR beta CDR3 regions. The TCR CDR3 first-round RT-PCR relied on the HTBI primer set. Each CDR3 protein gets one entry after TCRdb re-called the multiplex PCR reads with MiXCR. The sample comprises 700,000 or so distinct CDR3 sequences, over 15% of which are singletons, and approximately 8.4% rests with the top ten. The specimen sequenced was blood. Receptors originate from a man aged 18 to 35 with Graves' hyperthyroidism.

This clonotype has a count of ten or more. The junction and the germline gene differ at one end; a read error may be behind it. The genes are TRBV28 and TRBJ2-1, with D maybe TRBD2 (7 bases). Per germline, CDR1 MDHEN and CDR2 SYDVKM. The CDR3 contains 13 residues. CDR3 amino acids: CASNLGGGDEQFF. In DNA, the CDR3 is TGTGCCAGCAATTTAGGGGGAGGGGATGAGCAGTTCTTC.

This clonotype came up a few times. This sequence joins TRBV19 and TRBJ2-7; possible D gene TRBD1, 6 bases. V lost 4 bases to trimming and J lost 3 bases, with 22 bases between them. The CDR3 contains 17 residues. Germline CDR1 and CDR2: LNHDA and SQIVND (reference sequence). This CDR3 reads CASSTWGQGFGNYEQYF. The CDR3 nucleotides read TGTGCCAGTAGTACATGGGGACAAGGGTTTGGTAACTACGAGCAGTACTTC.